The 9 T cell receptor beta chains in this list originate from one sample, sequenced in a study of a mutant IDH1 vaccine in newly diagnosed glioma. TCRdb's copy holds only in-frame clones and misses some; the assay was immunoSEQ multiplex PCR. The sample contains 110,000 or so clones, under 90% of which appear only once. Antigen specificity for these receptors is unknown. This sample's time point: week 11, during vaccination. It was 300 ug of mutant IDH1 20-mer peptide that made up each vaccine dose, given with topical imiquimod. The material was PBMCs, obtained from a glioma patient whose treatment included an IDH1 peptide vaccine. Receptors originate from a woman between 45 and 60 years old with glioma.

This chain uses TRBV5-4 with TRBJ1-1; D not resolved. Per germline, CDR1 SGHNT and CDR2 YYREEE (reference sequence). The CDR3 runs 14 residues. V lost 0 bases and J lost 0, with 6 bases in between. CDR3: CASSLGALNTEAFF. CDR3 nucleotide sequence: TGTGCCAGCAGCTTGGGGGCTTTGAACACTGAAGCTTTCTTT.

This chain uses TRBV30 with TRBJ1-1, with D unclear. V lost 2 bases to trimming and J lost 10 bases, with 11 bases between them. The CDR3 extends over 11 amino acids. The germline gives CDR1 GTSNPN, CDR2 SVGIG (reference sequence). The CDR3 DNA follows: TGTGCCTGGAGTTCGGGAAGGGTAGCTTTCTTT. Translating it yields CAWSSGRVAFF.

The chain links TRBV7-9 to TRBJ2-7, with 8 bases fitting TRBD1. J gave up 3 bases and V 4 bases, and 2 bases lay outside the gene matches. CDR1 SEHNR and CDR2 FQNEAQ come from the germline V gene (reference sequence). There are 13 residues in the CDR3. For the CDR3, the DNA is TGTGCCAGCAGCTATGACAGGGGCTACGAGCAGTACTTC. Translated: CASSYDRGYEQYF.

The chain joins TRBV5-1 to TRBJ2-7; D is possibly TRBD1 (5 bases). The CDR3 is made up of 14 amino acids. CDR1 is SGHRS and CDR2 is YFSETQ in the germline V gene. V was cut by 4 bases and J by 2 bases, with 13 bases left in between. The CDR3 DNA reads TGCGCCAGCAGCCCCGGCCAGGGTCCCTACGAGCAGTACTTC. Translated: CASSPGQGPYEQYF.

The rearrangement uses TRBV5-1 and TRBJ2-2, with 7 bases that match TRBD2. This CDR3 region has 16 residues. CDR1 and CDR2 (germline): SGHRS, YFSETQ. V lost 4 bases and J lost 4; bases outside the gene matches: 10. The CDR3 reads CASSLGGRGGTGELFF. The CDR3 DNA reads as TGCGCCAGCAGCCTAGGCGGGAGAGGAGGCACCGGGGAGCTGTTTTTT.

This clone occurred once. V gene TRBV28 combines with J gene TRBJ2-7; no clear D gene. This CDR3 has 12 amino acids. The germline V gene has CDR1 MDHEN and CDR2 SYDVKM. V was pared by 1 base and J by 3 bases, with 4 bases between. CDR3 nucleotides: TGTGCCAGCAGTTTATCCCGCTACGAGCAGTACTTC. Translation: CASSLSRYEQYF.

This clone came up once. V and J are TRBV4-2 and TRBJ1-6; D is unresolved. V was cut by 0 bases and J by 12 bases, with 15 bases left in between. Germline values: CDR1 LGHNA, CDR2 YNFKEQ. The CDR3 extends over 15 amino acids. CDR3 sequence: CASSQDWADSRPLHF. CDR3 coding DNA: TGTGCCAGCAGCCAAGATTGGGCAGACTCTCGACCCCTCCACTTT.

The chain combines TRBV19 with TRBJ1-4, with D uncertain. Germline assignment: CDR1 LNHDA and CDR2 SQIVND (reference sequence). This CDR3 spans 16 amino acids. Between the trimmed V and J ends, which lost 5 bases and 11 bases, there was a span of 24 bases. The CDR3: CASSAGNFYLMRKLFF. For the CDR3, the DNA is TGTGCCAGTAGTGCCGGGAATTTCTATTTAATGAGGAAACTGTTTTTT.

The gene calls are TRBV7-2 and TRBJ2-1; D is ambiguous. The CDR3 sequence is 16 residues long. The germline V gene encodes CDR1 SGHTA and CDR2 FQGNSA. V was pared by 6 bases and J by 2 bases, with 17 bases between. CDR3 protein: CASRGPTTPTYNEQFF. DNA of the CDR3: TGTGCCAGCAGGGGCCCCACTACGCCAACCTACAATGAGCAGTTCTTC. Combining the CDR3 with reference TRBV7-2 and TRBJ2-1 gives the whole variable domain GAGVSQSPSNKVTEKGKDVELRCDPISGHTALYWYRQSLGQGLEFLIYFQGNSAPDKSGLPSDRFSAERTGGSVSTLTIQRTQQEDSAVYLCASRGPTTPTYNEQFFGPGTRLTVL.